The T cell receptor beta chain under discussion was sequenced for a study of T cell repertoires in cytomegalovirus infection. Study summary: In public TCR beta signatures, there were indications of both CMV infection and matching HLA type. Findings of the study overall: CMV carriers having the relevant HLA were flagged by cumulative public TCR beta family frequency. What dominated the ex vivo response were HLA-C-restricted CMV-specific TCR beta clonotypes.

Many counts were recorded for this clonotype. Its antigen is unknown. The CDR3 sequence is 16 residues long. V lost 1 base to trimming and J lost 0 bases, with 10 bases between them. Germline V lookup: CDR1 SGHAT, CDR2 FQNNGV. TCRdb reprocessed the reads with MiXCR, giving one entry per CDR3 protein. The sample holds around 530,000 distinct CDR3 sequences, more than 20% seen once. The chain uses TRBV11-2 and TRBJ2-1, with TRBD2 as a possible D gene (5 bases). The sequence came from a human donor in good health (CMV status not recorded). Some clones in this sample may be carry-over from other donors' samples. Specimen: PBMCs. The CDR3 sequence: CASSLAAGSSYNEQFF. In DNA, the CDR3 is TGTGCCAGCAGCTTAGCTGCTGGGAGCTCCTACAATGAGCAGTTCTTC.